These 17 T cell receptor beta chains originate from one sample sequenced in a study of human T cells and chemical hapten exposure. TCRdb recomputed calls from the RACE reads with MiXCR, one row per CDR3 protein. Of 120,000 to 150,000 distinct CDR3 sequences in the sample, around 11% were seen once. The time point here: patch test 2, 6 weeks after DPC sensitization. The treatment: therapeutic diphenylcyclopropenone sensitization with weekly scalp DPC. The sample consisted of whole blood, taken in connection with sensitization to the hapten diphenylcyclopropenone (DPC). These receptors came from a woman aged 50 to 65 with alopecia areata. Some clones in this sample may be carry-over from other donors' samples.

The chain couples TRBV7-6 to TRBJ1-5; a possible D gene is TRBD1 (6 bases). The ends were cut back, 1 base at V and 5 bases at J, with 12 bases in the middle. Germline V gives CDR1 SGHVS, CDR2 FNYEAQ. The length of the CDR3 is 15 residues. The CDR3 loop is CASSLGQGQDQPQHF. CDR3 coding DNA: TGTGCCAGCAGCTTAGGTCAGGGGCAGGATCAGCCCCAGCATTTT.

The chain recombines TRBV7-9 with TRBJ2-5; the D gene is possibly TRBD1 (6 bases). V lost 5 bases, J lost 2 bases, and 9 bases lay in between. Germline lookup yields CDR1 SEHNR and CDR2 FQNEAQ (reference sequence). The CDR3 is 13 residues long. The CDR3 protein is CASSTRGQETQYF. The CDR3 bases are TGTGCCAGCAGCACCAGGGGACAAGAGACCCAGTACTTC.

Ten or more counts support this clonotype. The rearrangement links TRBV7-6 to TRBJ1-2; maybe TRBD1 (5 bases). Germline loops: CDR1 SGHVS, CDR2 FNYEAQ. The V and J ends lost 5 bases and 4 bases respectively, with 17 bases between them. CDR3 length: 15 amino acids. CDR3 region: CASSQLGGSSYGYTF. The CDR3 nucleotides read TGTGCCAGCAGCCAGCTCGGGGGGTCTAGCTATGGCTACACCTTC.

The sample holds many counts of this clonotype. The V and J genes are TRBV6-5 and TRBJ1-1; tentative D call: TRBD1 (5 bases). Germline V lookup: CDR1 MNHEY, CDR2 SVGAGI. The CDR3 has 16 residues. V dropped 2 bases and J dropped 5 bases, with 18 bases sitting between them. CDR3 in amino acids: CASSYVEFGWGTEAFF. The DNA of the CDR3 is TGTGCCAGCAGTTACGTCGAGTTCGGTTGGGGGACTGAAGCTTTCTTT.

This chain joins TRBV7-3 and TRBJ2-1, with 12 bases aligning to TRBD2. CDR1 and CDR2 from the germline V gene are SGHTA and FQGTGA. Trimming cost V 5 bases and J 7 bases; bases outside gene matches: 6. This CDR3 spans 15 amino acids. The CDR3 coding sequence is TGTGCCAGCAGCCCGACTAGCGGGAGTGGAAATGAGCAGTTCTTC. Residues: CASSPTSGSGNEQFF.

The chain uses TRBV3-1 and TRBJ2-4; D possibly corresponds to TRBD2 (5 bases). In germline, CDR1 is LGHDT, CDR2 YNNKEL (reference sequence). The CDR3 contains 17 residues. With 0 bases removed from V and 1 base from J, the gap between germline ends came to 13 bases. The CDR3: CASSQEGDTLAKNIQYF. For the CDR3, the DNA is TGTGCCAGCAGCCAAGAGGGAGACACCCTGGCCAAAAACATTCAGTACTTC.

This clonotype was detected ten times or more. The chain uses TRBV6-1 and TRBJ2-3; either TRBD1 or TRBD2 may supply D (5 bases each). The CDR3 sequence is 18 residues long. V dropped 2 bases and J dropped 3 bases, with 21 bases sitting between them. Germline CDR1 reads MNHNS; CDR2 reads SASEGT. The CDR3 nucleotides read TGTGCCAGCAGTGAACGCCCCCTTAGGGGAGCTACGACAGATACGCAGTATTTT. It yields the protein CASSERPLRGATTDTQYF.

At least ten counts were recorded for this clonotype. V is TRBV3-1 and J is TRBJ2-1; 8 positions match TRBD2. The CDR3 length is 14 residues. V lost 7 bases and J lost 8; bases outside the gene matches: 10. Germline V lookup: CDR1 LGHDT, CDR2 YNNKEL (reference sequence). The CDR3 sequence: CASKSLAGSDEQFF. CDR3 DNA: TGTGCCAGCAAGTCCTTAGCGGGATCCGATGAGCAGTTCTTC.

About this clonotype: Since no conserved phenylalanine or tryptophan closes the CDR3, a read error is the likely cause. The CDR3, as DNA: TGTGCCTGGAGTGTACGGTCGGAAAAGAGCAACACAGATACGCAGTATTCT. Protein product: CAWSVRSEKSNTDTQYS. J is TRBJ2-3 and V is TRBV30; D is ambiguous. V was cut by 0 bases and J by 2 bases, with 18 bases left in between. This CDR3 has 17 amino acids. Looked up from germline, CDR1 is GTSNPN and CDR2 is SVGIG (reference sequence).

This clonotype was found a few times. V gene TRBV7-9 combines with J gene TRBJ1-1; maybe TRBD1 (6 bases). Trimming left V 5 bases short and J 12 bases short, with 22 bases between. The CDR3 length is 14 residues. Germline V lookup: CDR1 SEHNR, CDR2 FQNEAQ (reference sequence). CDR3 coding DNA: TGTGCCAGCAGCCTGGGGGCAGGGATGATGGCAACTTTCTTT. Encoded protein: CASSLGAGMMATFF.

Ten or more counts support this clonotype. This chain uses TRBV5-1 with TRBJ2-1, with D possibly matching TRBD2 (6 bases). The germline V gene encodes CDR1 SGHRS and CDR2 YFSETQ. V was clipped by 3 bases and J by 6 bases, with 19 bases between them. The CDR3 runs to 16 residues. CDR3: CASSSRDFTESNEQFF. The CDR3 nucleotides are TGCGCCAGCAGCTCAAGGGACTTTACCGAGTCCAATGAGCAGTTCTTC.

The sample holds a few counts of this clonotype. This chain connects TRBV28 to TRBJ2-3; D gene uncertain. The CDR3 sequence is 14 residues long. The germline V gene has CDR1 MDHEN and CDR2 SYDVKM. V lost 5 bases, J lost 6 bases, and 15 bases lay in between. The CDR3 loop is CASSIPNSPDTQYF. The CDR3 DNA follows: TGTGCCAGCAGTATACCCAATAGCCCCGATACGCAGTATTTT.

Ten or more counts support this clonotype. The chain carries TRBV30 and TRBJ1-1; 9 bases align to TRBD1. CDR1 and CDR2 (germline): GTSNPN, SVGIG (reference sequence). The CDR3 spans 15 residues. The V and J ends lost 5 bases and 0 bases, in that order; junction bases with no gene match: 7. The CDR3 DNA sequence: TGTGCCTGGTCCGGGACAGGGCGTATGAACACTGAAGCTTTCTTT. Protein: CAWSGTGRMNTEAFF.

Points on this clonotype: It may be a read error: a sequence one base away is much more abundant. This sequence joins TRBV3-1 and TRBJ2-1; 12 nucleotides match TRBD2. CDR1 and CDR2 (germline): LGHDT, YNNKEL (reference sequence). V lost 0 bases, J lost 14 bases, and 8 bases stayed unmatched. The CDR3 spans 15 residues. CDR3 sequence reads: CASSQDLTSGRVKFF. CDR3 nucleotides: TGTGCCAGCAGCCAAGACCTGACTAGCGGGAGAGTCAAGTTCTTC.

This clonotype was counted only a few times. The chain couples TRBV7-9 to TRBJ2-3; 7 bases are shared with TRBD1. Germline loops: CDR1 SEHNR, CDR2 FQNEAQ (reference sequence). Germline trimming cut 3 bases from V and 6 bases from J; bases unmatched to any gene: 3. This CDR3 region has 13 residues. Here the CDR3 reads CASSFDREDTQYF. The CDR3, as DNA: TGTGCCAGCAGCTTCGACAGGGAGGATACGCAGTATTTT.

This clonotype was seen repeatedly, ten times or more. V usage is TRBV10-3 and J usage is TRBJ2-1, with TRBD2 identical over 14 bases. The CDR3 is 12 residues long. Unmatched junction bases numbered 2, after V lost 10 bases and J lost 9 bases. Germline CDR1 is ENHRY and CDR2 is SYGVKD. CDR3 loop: CATGLAGAEQFF. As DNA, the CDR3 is TGTGCCACGGGACTAGCGGGAGCTGAGCAGTTCTTC.

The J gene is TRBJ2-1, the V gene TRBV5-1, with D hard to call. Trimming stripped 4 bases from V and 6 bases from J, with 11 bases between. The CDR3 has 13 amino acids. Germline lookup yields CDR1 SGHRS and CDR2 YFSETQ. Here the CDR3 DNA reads TGCGCCAGCAGCCGCACCGCTTTCAATGAGCAGTTCTTC. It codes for CASSRTAFNEQFF.